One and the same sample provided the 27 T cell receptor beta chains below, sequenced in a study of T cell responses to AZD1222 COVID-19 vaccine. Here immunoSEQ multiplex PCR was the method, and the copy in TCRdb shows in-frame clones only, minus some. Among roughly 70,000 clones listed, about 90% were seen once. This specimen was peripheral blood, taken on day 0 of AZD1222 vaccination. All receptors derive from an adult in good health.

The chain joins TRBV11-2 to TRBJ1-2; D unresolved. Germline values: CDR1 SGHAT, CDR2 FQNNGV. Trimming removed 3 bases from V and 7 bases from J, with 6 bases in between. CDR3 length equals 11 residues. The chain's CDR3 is CASSFRSGYTF. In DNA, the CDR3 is TGTGCCAGCAGCTTCCGGAGTGGCTACACCTTC.

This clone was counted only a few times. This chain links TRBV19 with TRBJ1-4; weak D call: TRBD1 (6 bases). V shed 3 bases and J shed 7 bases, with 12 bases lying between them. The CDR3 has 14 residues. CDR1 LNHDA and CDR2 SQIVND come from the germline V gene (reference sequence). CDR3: CASSMEQGREKLFF. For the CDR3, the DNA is TGTGCCAGTAGTATGGAACAGGGTCGTGAAAAACTGTTTTTT.

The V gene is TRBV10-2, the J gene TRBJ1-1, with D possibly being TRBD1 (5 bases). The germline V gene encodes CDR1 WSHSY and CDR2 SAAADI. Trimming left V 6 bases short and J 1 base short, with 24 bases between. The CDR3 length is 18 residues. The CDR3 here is CASRPRPGQEGKNTEAFF. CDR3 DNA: TGCGCCAGCAGACCAAGACCAGGGCAGGAAGGAAAGAACACTGAAGCTTTCTTT.

The CDR3 nucleotides are TGTGCCAGCAGTGAATCGGGACGGTATGGCTACACCTTC. Translating gives CASSESGRYGYTF. The chain employs TRBV2 and TRBJ1-2; maybe TRBD1 (5 bases). In germline, CDR1 is SNHLY, CDR2 FYNNEI. V lost 2 bases and J 5 bases, leaving 9 bases between the germline ends. This CDR3 is built from 13 residues. Together with reference TRBV2 and TRBJ1-2, the CDR3 gives the full variable domain: EPEVTQTPSHQVTQMGQEVILRCVPISNHLYFYWYRQILGQKVEFLVSFYNNEISEKSEIFDDQFSVERPDGSNFTLKIRSTKLEDSAMYFCASSESGRYGYTFGSGTRLTVV.

CDR3 in amino acids: CASSIGQGRQETQYF. The CDR3 DNA reads as TGCGCCAGCAGCATTGGTCAGGGTCGGCAAGAGACCCAGTACTTC. V gene TRBV5-1 combines with J gene TRBJ2-5; perhaps TRBD1 as D (5 bases). The CDR3 runs to 15 residues. Germline values: CDR1 SGHRS, CDR2 YFSETQ. V was trimmed by 4 bases and J by 2 bases, leaving 15 bases between them. The full variable domain, rest sourced from reference TRBV5-1 and TRBJ2-5, is KAGVTQTPRYLIKTRGQQVTLSCSPISGHRSVSWYQQTPGQGLQFLFEYFSETQRNKGNFPGRFSGRQFSNSRSEMNVSTLELGDSALYLCASSIGQGRQETQYFGPGTRLLVL.

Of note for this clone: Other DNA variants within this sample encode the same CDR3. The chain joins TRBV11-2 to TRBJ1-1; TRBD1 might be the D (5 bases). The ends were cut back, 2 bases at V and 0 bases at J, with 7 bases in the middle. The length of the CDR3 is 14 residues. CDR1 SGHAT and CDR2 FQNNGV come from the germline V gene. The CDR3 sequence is CASSLTDMNTEAFF. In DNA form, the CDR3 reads TGTGCCAGCAGCTTAACGGACATGAACACTGAAGCTTTCTTT.

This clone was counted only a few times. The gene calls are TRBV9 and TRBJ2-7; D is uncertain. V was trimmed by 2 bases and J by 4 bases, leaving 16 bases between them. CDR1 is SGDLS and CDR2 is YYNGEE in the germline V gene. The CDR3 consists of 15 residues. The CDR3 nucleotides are TGTGCCAGCAGCGTGGGTCATGGGGTGGAGTACGAGCAGTACTTC. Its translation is CASSVGHGVEYEQYF.

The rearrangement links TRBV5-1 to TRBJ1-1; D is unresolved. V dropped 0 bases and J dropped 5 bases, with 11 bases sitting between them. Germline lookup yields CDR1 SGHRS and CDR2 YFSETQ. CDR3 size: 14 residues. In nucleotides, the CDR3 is TGCGCCAGCAGCTTGGAAGTGGGAAGGACTGAAGCTTTCTTT. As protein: CASSLEVGRTEAFF.

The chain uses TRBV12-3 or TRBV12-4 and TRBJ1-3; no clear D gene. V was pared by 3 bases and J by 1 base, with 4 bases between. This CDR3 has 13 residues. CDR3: CASSFYSGNTIYF. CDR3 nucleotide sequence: TGTGCCAGCAGTTTCTATTCTGGAAACACCATATATTTT.

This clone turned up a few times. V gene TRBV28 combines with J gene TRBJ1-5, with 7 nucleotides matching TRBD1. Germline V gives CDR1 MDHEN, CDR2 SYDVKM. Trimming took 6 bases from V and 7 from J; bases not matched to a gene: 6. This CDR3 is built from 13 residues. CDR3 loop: CASRRQGNQPQHF. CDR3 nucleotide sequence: TGTGCCAGCAGGAGACAGGGAAACCAGCCCCAGCATTTT.

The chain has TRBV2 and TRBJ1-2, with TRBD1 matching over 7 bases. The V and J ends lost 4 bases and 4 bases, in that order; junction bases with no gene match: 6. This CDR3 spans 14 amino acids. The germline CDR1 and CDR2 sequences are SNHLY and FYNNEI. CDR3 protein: CASSATGAGYGYTF. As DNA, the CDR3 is TGTGCCAGCAGTGCTACAGGGGCAGGCTATGGCTACACCTTC.

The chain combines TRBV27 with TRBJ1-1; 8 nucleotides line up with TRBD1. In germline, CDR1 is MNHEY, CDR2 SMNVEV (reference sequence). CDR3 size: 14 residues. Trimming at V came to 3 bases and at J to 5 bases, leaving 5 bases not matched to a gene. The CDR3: CASSFQGARTEAFF. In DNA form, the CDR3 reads TGTGCCAGCAGTTTTCAGGGGGCGAGGACTGAAGCTTTCTTT.

CDR3 protein: CASSLVGQGFTDTQYF. CDR3 coding DNA: TGCGCCAGCAGCTTGGTAGGACAGGGATTCACAGATACGCAGTATTTT. This sequence joins TRBV5-1 and TRBJ2-3, with 8 bases identical to TRBD1. The CDR3 runs 16 residues. CDR1 SGHRS and CDR2 YFSETQ come from the germline V gene. The ends lost 0 bases at V and 2 bases at J; junction bases unmatched: 5.

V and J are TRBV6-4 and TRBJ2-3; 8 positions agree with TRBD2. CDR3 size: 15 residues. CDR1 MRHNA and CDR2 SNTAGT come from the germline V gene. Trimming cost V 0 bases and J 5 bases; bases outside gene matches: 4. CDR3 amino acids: CASSDSSGGGDTQYF. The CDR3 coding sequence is TGTGCCAGCAGTGACTCATCCGGGGGGGGAGATACGCAGTATTTT.

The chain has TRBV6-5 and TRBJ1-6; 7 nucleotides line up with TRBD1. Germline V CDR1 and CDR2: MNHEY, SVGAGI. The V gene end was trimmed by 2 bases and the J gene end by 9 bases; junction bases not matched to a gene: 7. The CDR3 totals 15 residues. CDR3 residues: CASSYGGQETSPLHF. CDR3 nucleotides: TGTGCCAGCAGTTACGGTGGACAGGAGACTTCACCCCTCCACTTT.

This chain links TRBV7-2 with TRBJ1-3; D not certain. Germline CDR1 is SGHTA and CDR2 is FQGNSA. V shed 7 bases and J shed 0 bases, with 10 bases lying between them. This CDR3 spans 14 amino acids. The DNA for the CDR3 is TGTGCCAGCACCGGACGCGGCTCTGGAAACACCATATATTTT. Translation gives CASTGRGSGNTIYF.

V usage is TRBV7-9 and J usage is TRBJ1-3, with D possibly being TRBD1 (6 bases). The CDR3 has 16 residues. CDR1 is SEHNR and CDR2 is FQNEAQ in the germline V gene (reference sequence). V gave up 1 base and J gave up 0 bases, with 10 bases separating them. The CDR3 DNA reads TGTGCCAGCAGCTTAGATCAGGGGATCTCTGGAAACACCATATATTTT. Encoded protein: CASSLDQGISGNTIYF.

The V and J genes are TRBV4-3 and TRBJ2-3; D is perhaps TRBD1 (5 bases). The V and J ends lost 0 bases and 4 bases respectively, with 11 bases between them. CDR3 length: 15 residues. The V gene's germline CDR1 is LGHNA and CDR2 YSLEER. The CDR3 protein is CASSQEQGLADTQYF. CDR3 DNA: TGCGCCAGCAGCCAAGAGCAGGGTTTGGCAGATACGCAGTATTTT.

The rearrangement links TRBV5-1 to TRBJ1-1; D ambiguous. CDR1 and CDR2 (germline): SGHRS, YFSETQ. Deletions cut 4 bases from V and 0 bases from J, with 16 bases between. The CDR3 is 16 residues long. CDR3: CASSPNWLAMNTEAFF. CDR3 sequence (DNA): TGCGCCAGCAGCCCAAACTGGTTGGCCATGAACACTGAAGCTTTCTTT.

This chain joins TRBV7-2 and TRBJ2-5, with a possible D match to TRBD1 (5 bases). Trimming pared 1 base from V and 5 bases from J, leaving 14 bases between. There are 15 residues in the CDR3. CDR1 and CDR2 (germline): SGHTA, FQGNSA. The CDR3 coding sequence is TGTGCCAGCAGCTTAGTGGCAGGGAATTTGGAGACCCAGTACTTC. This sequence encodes CASSLVAGNLETQYF. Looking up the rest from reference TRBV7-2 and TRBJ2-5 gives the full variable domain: GAGVSQSPSNKVTEKGKDVELRCDPISGHTALYWYRQSLGQGLEFLIYFQGNSAPDKSGLPSDRFSAERTGGSVSTLTIQRTQQEDSAVYLCASSLVAGNLETQYFGPGTRLLVL.

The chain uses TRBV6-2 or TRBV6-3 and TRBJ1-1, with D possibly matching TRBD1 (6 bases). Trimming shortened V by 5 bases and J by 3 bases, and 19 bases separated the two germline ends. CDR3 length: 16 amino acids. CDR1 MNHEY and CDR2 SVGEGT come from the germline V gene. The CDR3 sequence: CASSHPRTEKDTEAFF. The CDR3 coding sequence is TGTGCCAGCAGTCATCCTCGGACAGAGAAAGACACTGAAGCTTTCTTT.

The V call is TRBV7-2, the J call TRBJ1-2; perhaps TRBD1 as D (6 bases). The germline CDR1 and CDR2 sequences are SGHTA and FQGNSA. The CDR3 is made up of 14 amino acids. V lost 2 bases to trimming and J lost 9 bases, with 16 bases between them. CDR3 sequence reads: CASSLHSDRLSYTF. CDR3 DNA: TGTGCCAGCAGCTTACATTCCGACAGGCTGAGCTACACCTTC.

Here the CDR3 DNA reads TGCGCCAGCAGCCTCCGGGTCGGGCGAGAGGAAGCTTTCTTT. This sequence encodes CASSLRVGREEAFF. This sequence joins TRBV4-1 and TRBJ1-1; D gene unclear. The CDR3 runs to 14 residues. Trimming removed 4 bases at V and 8 bases at J, with 17 bases between. CDR1 and CDR2 from the germline V gene are MGHRA and YSYEKL.

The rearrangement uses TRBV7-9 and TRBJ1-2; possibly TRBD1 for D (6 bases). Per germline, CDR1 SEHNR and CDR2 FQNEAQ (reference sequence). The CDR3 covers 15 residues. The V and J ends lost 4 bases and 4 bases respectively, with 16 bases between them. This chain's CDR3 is CASSSNREWVYGYTF. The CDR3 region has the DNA TGTGCCAGCAGCTCAAACAGGGAATGGGTCTATGGCTACACCTTC.

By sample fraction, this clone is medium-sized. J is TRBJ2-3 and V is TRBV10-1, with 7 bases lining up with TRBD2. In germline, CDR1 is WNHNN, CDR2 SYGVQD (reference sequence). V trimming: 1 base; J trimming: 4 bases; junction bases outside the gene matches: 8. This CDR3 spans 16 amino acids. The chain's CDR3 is CASSELQTRGADTQYF. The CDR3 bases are TGCGCCAGCAGTGAGTTACAGACCCGGGGGGCAGATACGCAGTATTTT.

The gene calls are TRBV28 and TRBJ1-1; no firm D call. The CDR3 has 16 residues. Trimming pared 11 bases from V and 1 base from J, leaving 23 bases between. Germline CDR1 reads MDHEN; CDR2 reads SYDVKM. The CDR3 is CALTRPRRRENTEAFF. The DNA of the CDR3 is TGTGCCCTAACTCGGCCAAGACGGCGGGAGAACACTGAAGCTTTCTTT.

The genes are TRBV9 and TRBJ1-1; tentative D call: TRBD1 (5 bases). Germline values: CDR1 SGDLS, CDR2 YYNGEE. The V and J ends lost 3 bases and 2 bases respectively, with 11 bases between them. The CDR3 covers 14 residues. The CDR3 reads CASSAGTVNTEAFF. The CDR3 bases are TGTGCCAGCAGCGCCGGGACCGTTAACACTGAAGCTTTCTTT.